The 8 T cell receptor beta chains listed next were all sequenced from one sample in a study of shared clonotypes between healthy human individuals. TCRdb's table, derived via immunoSEQ multiplex PCR, lists solely in-frame clones and lacks some. The table lists around 1.9 million clones, around 93% of them singletons. Naive CD8 cells, CD45RO-negative and positively selected for CCR7, excluded terminally differentiated effector memory CD45RA+ cells. The sequencing sample was made of naive CD8+ T cells from PBMCs. The source is a man between 18 and 29 years old in good health. Some clones in this sample may be carry-over from other donors' samples.

On this clone: This CDR3 is also generated by other DNA sequences in the sample. The rearrangement links TRBV19 to TRBJ1-5, with D maybe TRBD1 (5 bases). In germline, CDR1 is LNHDA, CDR2 SQIVND (reference sequence). V was trimmed by 8 bases and J by 3 bases, leaving 8 bases between them. This CDR3 is 12 amino acids long. CDR3 sequence: CASGQTNQPQHF. For the CDR3, the DNA is TGTGCCAGTGGACAAACCAATCAGCCCCAGCATTTT.

V gene TRBV5-1 combines with J gene TRBJ2-5; 9 positions match TRBD2. Germline assignment: CDR1 SGHRS and CDR2 YFSETQ. V lost 4 bases, J lost 4 bases, and 8 bases stayed unmatched. The CDR3 contains 15 residues. CDR3 in DNA: TGCGCCAGCAGCGCGGGGGTAGCGGGAGCAGAGACCCAGTACTTC. Translating it yields CASSAGVAGAETQYF.

The chain combines TRBV4-3 with TRBJ2-7, with 11 bases fitting TRBD2. The germline V gene encodes CDR1 LGHNA and CDR2 YSLEER. The trim removed 4 bases at V and 4 bases at J, leaving 15 bases unmatched. This CDR3 contains 18 residues. The CDR3 loop reads CASSLYSGTSGFSYEQYF. CDR3 coding DNA: TGCGCCAGCAGCCTGTACTCCGGGACTAGCGGTTTTTCGTACGAGCAGTACTTC.

The gene calls are TRBV9 and TRBJ2-2; D is unresolved. V gave up 3 bases and J gave up 5 bases, with 11 bases separating them. Germline lookup yields CDR1 SGDLS and CDR2 YYNGEE. This CDR3 is 14 amino acids long. The CDR3 DNA follows: TGTGCCAGCAGCGCCCTACTCGGGACCGGGGAGCTGTTTTTT. Translation: CASSALLGTGELFF.

The rearrangement links TRBV6-4 to TRBJ1-1; D possibly corresponds to TRBD1 (6 bases). The CDR3 length is 16 residues. The germline V gene has CDR1 MRHNA and CDR2 SNTAGT. The V end was cut by 2 bases, the J end by 11 bases, with 24 bases between. CDR3 DNA sequence: TGTGCCAGCAGTGACGAACGTGGAGACAGGTTATCTTCGGCTTTCTTT. Translating it yields CASSDERGDRLSSAFF.

The V gene is TRBV4-1, the J gene TRBJ2-7, with D perhaps TRBD2 (5 bases). There are 15 residues in the CDR3. V lost 1 base and J lost 2, with 12 bases in between. In germline, CDR1 is MGHRA, CDR2 YSYEKL. CDR3 sequence: CASSQGDAGAYEQYF. The CDR3 DNA reads as TGCGCCAGCAGCCAAGGGGATGCGGGCGCCTACGAGCAGTACTTC.

The chain employs TRBV7-9 and TRBJ2-2; 7 nucleotides agree with TRBD2. CDR1 and CDR2 (germline): SEHNR, FQNEAQ (reference sequence). The ends lost 4 bases at V and 4 bases at J; junction bases unmatched: 3. The CDR3 spans 14 residues. CDR3 sequence reads: CASSWPGGTGELFF. In DNA, the CDR3 is TGTGCCAGCAGCTGGCCGGGGGGCACCGGGGAGCTGTTTTTT.

The chain has TRBV5-8 and TRBJ1-1; no reliable D call. The CDR3 runs to 14 residues. V was shortened by 0 bases and J by 4 bases, with 10 bases between the two germline ends. The V gene's germline CDR1 is SGHTS and CDR2 YDEGEE. CDR3 in DNA: TGTGCCAGCAGCTTGGCTTTGGGGATCACTGAAGCTTTCTTT. Protein sequence: CASSLALGITEAFF.